The T cell receptor (beta chain) described here comes from a study of early T cells in non-severe SARS-CoV-2 infection. General observations from the study: Clonotype matching in VDJdb favored anti-spike CD8 responses and did not capture private and CD4 specificities.

CDR3 length: 14 amino acids. With 0 bases removed from V and 4 bases from J, the gap between germline ends came to 7 bases. Germline lookup yields CDR1 KGHDR and CDR2 SFDVKD. TCRdb processed the 5' RACE reads anew with MiXCR; each CDR3 protein has one entry. The sample carries tens of thousands of distinct CDR3 sequences, roughly 5.8% recorded once. There are many counts of this clonotype. The antigen remains unidentified. The sequencing sample was made of whole blood. This rearrangement joins TRBV24-1 to TRBJ2-3; D not certain. This receptor was identified in an adult who was a healthcare worker with PCR-confirmed SARS-CoV-2 infection or an uninfected control (not recorded which). The CDR3 loop reads CATSDLRFADTQYF. DNA of the CDR3: TGTGCCACCAGTGATTTGCGTTTTGCAGATACGCAGTATTTT.